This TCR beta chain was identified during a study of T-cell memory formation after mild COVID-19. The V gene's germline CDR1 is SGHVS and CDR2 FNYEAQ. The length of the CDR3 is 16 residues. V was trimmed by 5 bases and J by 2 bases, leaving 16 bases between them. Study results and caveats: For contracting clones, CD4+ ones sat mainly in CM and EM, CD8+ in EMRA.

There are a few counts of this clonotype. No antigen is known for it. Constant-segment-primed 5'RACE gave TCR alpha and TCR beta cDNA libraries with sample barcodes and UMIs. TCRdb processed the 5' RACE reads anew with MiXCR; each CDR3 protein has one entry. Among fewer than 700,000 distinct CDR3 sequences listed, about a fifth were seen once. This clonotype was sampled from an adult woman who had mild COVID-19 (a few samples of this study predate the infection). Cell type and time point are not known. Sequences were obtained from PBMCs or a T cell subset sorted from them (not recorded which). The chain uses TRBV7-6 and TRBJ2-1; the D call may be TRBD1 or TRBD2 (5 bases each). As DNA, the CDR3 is TGTGCCAGCAGCAGTGAACCCGGGACCGCCTACAATGAGCAGTTCTTC. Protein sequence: CASSSEPGTAYNEQFF.